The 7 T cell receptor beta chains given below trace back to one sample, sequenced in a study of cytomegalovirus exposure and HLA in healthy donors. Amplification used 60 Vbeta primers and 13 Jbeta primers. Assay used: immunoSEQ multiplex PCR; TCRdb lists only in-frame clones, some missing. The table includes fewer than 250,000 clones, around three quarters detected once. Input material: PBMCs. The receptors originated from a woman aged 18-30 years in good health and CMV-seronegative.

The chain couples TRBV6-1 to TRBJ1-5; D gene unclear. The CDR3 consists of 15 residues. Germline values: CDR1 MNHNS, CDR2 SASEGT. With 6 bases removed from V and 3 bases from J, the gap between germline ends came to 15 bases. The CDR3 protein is CASRSQATVNQPQHF. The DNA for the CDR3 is TGTGCCAGCAGATCTCAGGCAACCGTCAATCAGCCCCAGCATTTT.

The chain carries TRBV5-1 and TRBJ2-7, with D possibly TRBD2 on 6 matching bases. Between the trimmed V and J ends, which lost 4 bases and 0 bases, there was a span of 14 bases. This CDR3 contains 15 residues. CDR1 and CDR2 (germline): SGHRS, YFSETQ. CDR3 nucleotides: TGCGCCAGCAGCCCGGAAGCGGGTAGCTCCTACGAGCAGTACTTC. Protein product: CASSPEAGSSYEQYF.

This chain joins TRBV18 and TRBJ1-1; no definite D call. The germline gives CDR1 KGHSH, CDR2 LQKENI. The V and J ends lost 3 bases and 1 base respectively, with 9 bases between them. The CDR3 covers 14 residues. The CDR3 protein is CASSPNTQNTEAFF. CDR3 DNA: TGTGCCAGCTCACCGAACACACAGAACACTGAAGCTTTCTTT.

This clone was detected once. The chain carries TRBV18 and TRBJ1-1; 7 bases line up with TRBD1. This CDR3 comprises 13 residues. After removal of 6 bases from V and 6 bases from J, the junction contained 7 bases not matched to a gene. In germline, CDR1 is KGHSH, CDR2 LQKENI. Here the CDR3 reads CASSQGGGPEAFF. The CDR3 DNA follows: TGTGCCAGCTCGCAGGGGGGTGGGCCTGAAGCTTTCTTT.

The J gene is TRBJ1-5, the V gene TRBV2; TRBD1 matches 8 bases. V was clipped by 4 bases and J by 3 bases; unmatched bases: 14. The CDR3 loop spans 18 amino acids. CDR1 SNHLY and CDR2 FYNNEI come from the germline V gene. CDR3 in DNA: TGTGCCAGCAGTGGGTTCAGGGGGCGCGGGGGTGACAATCAGCCCCAGCATTTT. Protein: CASSGFRGRGGDNQPQHF. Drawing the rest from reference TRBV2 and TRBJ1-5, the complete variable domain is EPEVTQTPSHQVTQMGQEVILRCVPISNHLYFYWYRQILGQKVEFLVSFYNNEISEKSEIFDDQFSVERPDGSNFTLKIRSTKLEDSAMYFCASSGFRGRGGDNQPQHFGDGTRLSIL.

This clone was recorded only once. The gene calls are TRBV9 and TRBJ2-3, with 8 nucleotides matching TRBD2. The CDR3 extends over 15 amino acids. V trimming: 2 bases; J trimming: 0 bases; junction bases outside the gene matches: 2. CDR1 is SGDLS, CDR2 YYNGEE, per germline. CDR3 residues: CASSVPSGSTDTQYF. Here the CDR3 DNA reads TGTGCCAGCAGCGTCCCTAGCGGGAGCACAGATACGCAGTATTTT.

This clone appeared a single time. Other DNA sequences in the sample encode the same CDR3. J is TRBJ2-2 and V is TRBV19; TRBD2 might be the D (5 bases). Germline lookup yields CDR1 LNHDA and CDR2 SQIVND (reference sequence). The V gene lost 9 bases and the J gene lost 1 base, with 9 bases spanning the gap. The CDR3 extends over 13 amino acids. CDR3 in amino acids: CASRGGNTGELFF. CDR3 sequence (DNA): TGTGCCAGCCGCGGAGGGAACACCGGGGAGCTGTTTTTT. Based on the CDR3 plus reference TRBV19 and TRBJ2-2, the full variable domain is DGGITQSPKYLFRKEGQNVTLSCEQNLNHDAMYWYRQDPGQGLRLIYYSQIVNDFQKGDIAEGYSVSREKKESFPLTVTSAQKNPTAFYLCASRGGNTGELFFGEGSRLTVL.